This T cell receptor beta chain was obtained from a study of cytomegalovirus exposure and HLA in healthy donors. For the study at large: There were 70 million to 95 million unique TCRs (from HLA-typed donors) in an early data release.

Germline assignment: CDR1 SGDLS and CDR2 YYNGEE. The trim removed 0 bases at V and 6 bases at J, leaving 6 bases unmatched. The CDR3 is 14 amino acids. PCR was performed using 60 Vbeta and 13 Jbeta primers. In the authors' workflow: A later analysis counted 65 million to 90 million unique TCR beta chains, some 12 million shared. TCRdb keeps only in-frame clones here, not all; method: immunoSEQ multiplex PCR. That table gives V, J and clone size, and the DNA gave D and trimming. The sample records about 120,000 clones, about 80% being singletons. Findings of the study overall: Certain indistinguishable V segments, among them TRBV6-2 and TRBV6-3, were excluded. A cluster of highly shared sequence variants was likely a sequencing artifact.

With regard to this clone: Its specificity is not known.

Sequencing was performed on PBMCs. This chain links TRBV9 with TRBJ2-7; 7 nucleotides match TRBD1. The sequence was obtained from a young woman in good health and CMV-seronegative. CDR3 coding DNA: TGTGCCAGCAGCGTAGGAGGGGGCCACCTCGAGCAGTACTTC. Translated, it gives CASSVGGGHLEQYF.